This TCR beta chain was sequenced for a study of T cells in localized non-small cell lung cancer. Notes on the study in general: Adjacent uninvolved lung tissue had the highest T cell clonality, exceeding tumor. Adjacent lung was found to contain a median approximately 62 of the top 100 tumor clones.

This clone was seen only once. The antigen is not known. Germline CDR1 and CDR2: SGDLS and YYNGEE. Trimming left V 2 bases short and J 2 bases short, with 8 bases between. CDR3 length: 14 amino acids. Some clones are missing from TCRdb's copy, which holds only in-frame ones; the method was immunoSEQ multiplex PCR. Among about 70,000 clones, 86% were seen once, and the ten largest hold 21%. The rearrangement joins TRBV9 to TRBJ1-3; tentatively, D is TRBD1 (5 bases). The clonotype was recovered from an older male donor with stage III squamous cell lung carcinoma. The material sequenced was peripheral blood, taken before any cancer treatment. The CDR3 sequence is CASSVGGAGNTIYF. The CDR3 nucleotides read TGTGCCAGCAGCGTGGGGGGAGCTGGAAACACCATATATTTT.